This T cell receptor beta chain was captured in a study of cytomegalovirus exposure and HLA in healthy donors. About the research overall: The same platform used for the approximately 670 first-cohort repertoires was also used for the approximately 120 validation repertoires, as a later analysis reported. Whole-study results and caveats: 164 TCR beta chains were listed as cytomegalovirus-associated.

About this clone: The target antigen is unknown.

Germline V gives CDR1 LNHNV, CDR2 YYDKDF (reference sequence). After removal of 0 bases from V and 9 bases from J, the junction contained 4 bases not matched to a gene. This CDR3 region has 15 residues. Assay used: immunoSEQ multiplex PCR; TCRdb lists only in-frame clones, some missing. The table shows fewer than 350,000 clones, with roughly 90% occurring only once. The approximately 120-subject validation cohort, separate from the roughly 670-subject first cohort, included the donors. The sample consisted of PBMCs. The sequence derives from a woman between 18 and 30 years old in good health and CMV-seronegative. The chain joins TRBV15 to TRBJ2-1, with 11 bases matching TRBD2. DNA of the CDR3: TGTGCCACCAGCAGAGAGAGAACTAGCGGGAGTGAGCAGTTCTTC. Translating gives CATSRERTSGSEQFF.